This TCR beta chain was sequenced in a study of blood T cell repertoires in COVID-19 (dated by TCRdb to about 2020). Turning to the overall study: Samples covering the acute and convalescent phases of COVID-19 were provided by collaborators in the United States, Italy and Spain. The prospective study material was composed of cDNA or gDNA derived from T cells, B-cell-depleted T cells, or PBMCs. Deeply sampled blood TCRbeta repertoires from subjects exposed to, actively infected with, or recovered from COVID-19 were included in the dataset. A freely available public database, intended as a resource for researchers studying the immune response to SARS-CoV-2, is where the repertoires were released. The samples were drawn from the first 160 participants of the ongoing ImmuneRACE study and from 1,200 or so subjects provided by 6 global collaborators. A de-identified subject ID, COVID-19 status, age in years and sex were almost always included in the sample metadata. Where available, HLA class I and class II types were taken from metadata supplied by the sample provider and were not determined by assay-based typing.

Notes on this clone: Its specific antigen is unknown. The sample holds no much larger clone one base away, and base qualities are not on file.

A second Seattle source provided samples from volunteer blood donors who had recovered from COVID-19. Collaborating institutions collected whole blood in K2EDTA tubes following their own protocols. For TCRbeta analysis, collaborators shipped samples in one of three forms: frozen whole blood, isolated PBMCs, or DNA extracted from either of those sample types. TCRbeta CDR3 regions were amplified from genomic DNA by means of the immunoSEQ Assay, a bias-controlled multiplex PCR. From the authors' description of their analysis: The number of nucleated cells in each sample was estimated by amplification of reference gene primers within the assay. To quantify the absolute abundance of each unique TCRbeta CDR3 rearrangement, sequence reads were collapsed and filtered. For each sample, productive Simpson clonality was calculated as the square root of Simpson's diversity index across productive rearrangements. Not all clones reach the TCRdb copy of this immuneACCESS table, which keeps in-frame sequences only. Checked studies attribute under half of the gap to unresolved V genes and leave the rest unexplained. That table gives V, J and clone size, and the DNA gave D and trimming. The sample contains 200,000 to 250,000 clones, around 83% of them found a single time. Of the sample, 1.5% to 2% falls within the top ten clones.

The CDR3 runs 15 amino acids, cysteine and phenylalanine included. CDR3 DNA only is kept here, 45 bases in frame from base 1. The germline ends are 15 bases apart after V is trimmed by 2 bases and J by 5 bases. As encoded in the germline V gene, CDR1 is LGHNA while CDR2 is YNFKEQ. General conclusions and limits of the study: Clinical and demographic metadata were provided uncurated, with the amount varying by source and participant.

The receptor's source is a man in his thirties or forties who had recovered from COVID-19. Sequenced sample: peripheral blood. The chain employs TRBV4-2 and TRBJ2-5; perhaps TRBD2 is the D gene, with 6 bases matching. The DNA is TGTGCCAGCAGCCAACCACAAGGGAGCGGGGAGACCCAGTACTTC. Translated, this gives CASSQPQGSGETQYF.